These 21 T cell receptor beta chains were all obtained from the same sample, sequenced in a study of T-cell reconstitution after alpha-beta-depleted transplantation in children. Unique molecular identifiers were used in preparing the TCRbeta library. TCRdb called the PCR reads again in MiXCR, with one record for every CDR3 protein. The sample gives roughly 240,000 distinct CDR3 sequences, less than 9% of which show up once; approximately 6.3% is in the top ten. The sequencing used PBMCs, mostly from graft donor cells, collected 180 days after TCRalphabeta/CD19-depleted stem cell transplant. Every receptor here comes from a male patient aged 5 to 17 who had a stem cell transplant for acute lymphoblastic leukemia, so the T cells may come from the graft donor.

This clonotype was counted only a few times. The chain combines TRBV27 with TRBJ2-7, with D tentatively TRBD1 (6 bases). V dropped 5 bases and J dropped 0 bases, with 11 bases sitting between them. Per germline, CDR1 MNHEY and CDR2 SMNVEV (reference sequence). The CDR3 runs to 14 residues. The CDR3 reads CASSLTGTSYEQYF. CDR3 in DNA: TGTGCCAGCAGTCTAACAGGGACCTCCTACGAGCAGTACTTC.

This clonotype was observed many times. One junction end disagrees with the germline gene, perhaps due to a read error. This chain joins TRBV5-6 and TRBJ2-1; D is perhaps TRBD2 (6 bases). The CDR3 is 14 amino acids. CDR1 is SGHDT, CDR2 YYEEEE, per germline. The CDR3 spells CASSPGTRYKEQFF. For the CDR3, the DNA is TGTGCCAGCAGCCCCGGGACTCGCTACAAGGAGCAGTTCTTC.

The sample holds many counts of this clonotype. This sequence joins TRBV29-1 and TRBJ1-1, with D tentatively TRBD1 (5 bases). The V end was cut by 7 bases, the J end by 3 bases, with 15 bases between. This CDR3 has 13 amino acids. From germline, CDR1 is SQVTM and CDR2 ANQGSEA. CDR3 amino acids: CSAGAGRDTEAFF. The CDR3 DNA sequence: TGCAGCGCTGGGGCAGGGAGAGACACTGAAGCTTTCTTT.

In its sample, this clonotype was seen many times. The chain is built from TRBV28 and TRBJ2-7; 10 bases are shared with TRBD2. Losses at the gene ends were 1 base for V and 6 bases for J; bases not matched to a gene: 6. Germline CDR1 is MDHEN and CDR2 is SYDVKM. The CDR3 has 15 residues. DNA for the CDR3: TGTGCCAGCAGTTTATCGGTAGCGGGAGGTCGCGAGCAGTACTTC. Its translation: CASSLSVAGGREQYF.

This clonotype was counted many times. The CDR3: CSARDARGFTDTQYF. The CDR3 DNA reads as TGCAGTGCTAGAGATGCCCGGGGGTTCACAGATACGCAGTATTTT. The chain joins TRBV20-1 to TRBJ2-3; maybe TRBD2 (6 bases). Germline CDR1 reads DFQATT; CDR2 reads SNEGSKA (reference sequence). The CDR3 has 15 residues. The V gene lost 0 bases and the J gene lost 2 bases, with 12 bases spanning the gap.

This clonotype was picked up many times. The chain employs TRBV9 and TRBJ1-3; no reliable D call. CDR1 and CDR2 (germline): SGDLS, YYNGEE. V was cut by 2 bases and J by 0 bases, with 12 bases left in between. The CDR3 consists of 16 residues. The chain's CDR3 is CASSVTSTPSGNTIYF. The DNA of the CDR3 is TGTGCCAGCAGCGTTACTTCGACCCCCTCTGGAAACACCATATATTTT. The variable domain in full, completed from reference TRBV9 and TRBJ1-3, reads DSGVTQTPKHLITATGQRVTLRCSPRSGDLSVYWYQQSLDQGLQFLIQYYNGEERAKGNILERFSAQQFPDLHSELNLSSLELGDSALYFCASSVTSTPSGNTIYFGEGSWLTVV.

At least ten counts were recorded for this clonotype. The chain recombines TRBV6-2 or TRBV6-3 with TRBJ2-1; D is ambiguous. The V gene's germline CDR1 is MNHEY and CDR2 SVGEGT. The CDR3 loop spans 12 amino acids. V was trimmed by 1 base and J by 3 bases, leaving 1 base between them. This CDR3 is CASSYYYNEQFF. CDR3 DNA sequence: TGTGCCAGCAGTTACTACTACAATGAGCAGTTCTTC.

At least ten counts were recorded for this clonotype. The CDR3 reads CASRRFVDTQYF. In nucleotides, the CDR3 is TGTGCCAGCAGACGCTTCGTAGATACGCAGTATTTT. The chain combines TRBV11-2 with TRBJ2-3; the D is unclear. The CDR3 loop spans 12 amino acids. CDR1 is SGHAT, CDR2 FQNNGV, per germline. The V end lost 6 bases, the J end lost 5 bases, and 9 bases lay between the germline ends.

The chain carries TRBV29-1 and TRBJ2-1, with TRBD2 matching over 8 bases. The CDR3 contains 14 residues. J was trimmed by 5 bases and V by 6 bases; bases with no gene match: 9. Per germline, CDR1 SQVTM and CDR2 ANQGSEA. The CDR3 DNA is TGCAGCGTGTATCCGGGAGGGCCAGACAATGAGCAGTTCTTC. It codes for CSVYPGGPDNEQFF.

Ten or more counts support this clonotype. The chain employs TRBV5-1 and TRBJ1-1; 7 bases line up with TRBD1. The CDR3 consists of 15 residues. Per germline, CDR1 SGHRS and CDR2 YFSETQ. Unmatched junction bases numbered 7, after V lost 5 bases and J lost 0 bases. CDR3 protein: CASRYSTGMNTEAFF. The DNA of the CDR3 is TGCGCCAGCAGATATTCGACAGGGATGAACACTGAAGCTTTCTTT. Together with reference TRBV5-1 and TRBJ1-1, the CDR3 gives the full variable domain: KAGVTQTPRYLIKTRGQQVTLSCSPISGHRSVSWYQQTPGQGLQFLFEYFSETQRNKGNFPGRFSGRQFSNSRSEMNVSTLELGDSALYLCASRYSTGMNTEAFFGQGTRLTVV.

This clonotype was counted at least ten times. The CDR3 region is CASSPVTGANVLTF. CDR3 in DNA: TGTGCCAGCAGCCCAGTGACTGGGGCCAACGTCCTGACTTTC. This chain uses TRBV7-9 with TRBJ2-6; no definite D call. V lost 5 bases, J lost 2 bases, and 7 bases lay in between. The CDR3 is made up of 14 amino acids. CDR1 is SEHNR, CDR2 FQNEAQ, per germline (reference sequence).

This clonotype was recorded many times. The CDR3 DNA sequence: TGCAGTGCTAGAGATCTTCTAGCGGGAGTGGAGACCCAGTACTTC. It translates to CSARDLLAGVETQYF. V is TRBV20-1 and J is TRBJ2-5, with 10 bases aligning to TRBD2. CDR1 and CDR2 from the germline V gene are DFQATT and SNEGSKA (reference sequence). This CDR3 comprises 15 residues. After removal of 0 bases from V and 5 bases from J, the junction contained 6 bases not matched to a gene.

This clonotype was detected many times. For the CDR3, the DNA is TGCAGCGCGACAGGCACGAACACCGGGGAGCTGTTTTTT. This sequence encodes CSATGTNTGELFF. The chain links TRBV29-1 to TRBJ2-2; D may be TRBD1 (6 bases). Trimming left V 7 bases short and J 0 bases short, with 9 bases between. Germline V gives CDR1 SQVTM, CDR2 ANQGSEA. This CDR3 contains 13 residues.

This clonotype has a count of ten or more. The V gene is TRBV24-1, the J gene TRBJ2-5; either TRBD1 or TRBD2 may supply D (5 bases each). In germline, CDR1 is KGHDR, CDR2 SFDVKD. This CDR3 spans 17 amino acids. V was cut by 0 bases and J by 0 bases, with 13 bases left in between. Here the CDR3 reads CATSDLGGNGYQETQYF. The CDR3 DNA is TGTGCCACCAGTGATTTGGGGGGAAACGGTTACCAAGAGACCCAGTACTTC.

This clonotype was seen repeatedly, ten times or more. The chain employs TRBV20-1 and TRBJ1-2; maybe TRBD1 (5 bases). V was shortened by 3 bases and J by 2 bases, with 10 bases between the two germline ends. The CDR3 totals 13 residues. Germline-derived CDR1 and CDR2 are DFQATT and SNEGSKA (reference sequence). The CDR3 reads CSARGRGNYGYTF. DNA of the CDR3: TGCAGTGCTAGGGGGCGGGGGAACTATGGCTACACCTTC.

This chain links TRBV6-1 with TRBJ2-2, with TRBD2 identical over 7 bases. The J segment lost 5 bases and the V segment lost 7 bases, leaving 19 bases of the junction unmatched. CDR3 length: 18 residues. The germline gives CDR1 MNHNS, CDR2 SASEGT. The DNA of the CDR3 is TGTGCCAGCAAAACTCTTCCTGCGGGGGTAGCCCTAACCGGGGAGCTGTTTTTT. Translating it yields CASKTLPAGVALTGELFF.

The table lists this clonotype with many counts. The rearrangement links TRBV5-1 to TRBJ1-1; unclear D gene. CDR3 length: 13 amino acids. In germline, CDR1 is SGHRS, CDR2 YFSETQ. V shed 0 bases and J shed 2 bases, with 5 bases lying between them. DNA for the CDR3: TGCGCCAGCAGCTTGGATGCCAACACTGAAGCTTTCTTT. Translating it yields CASSLDANTEAFF.

Ten or more counts support this clonotype. The V gene is TRBV9, the J gene TRBJ2-2; 10 bases are a match to TRBD2. The CDR3 totals 13 residues. Germline V gene data show CDR1 as SGDLS and CDR2 as YYNGEE. Trimming removed 5 bases from V and 6 bases from J; junction bases left unmatched: 1. The CDR3 spells CASRGTSAGELFF. The DNA for the CDR3 is TGTGCCAGCAGGGGGACTAGCGCCGGGGAGCTGTTTTTT. Based on the CDR3 plus reference TRBV9 and TRBJ2-2, the full variable domain is DSGVTQTPKHLITATGQRVTLRCSPRSGDLSVYWYQQSLDQGLQFLIQYYNGEERAKGNILERFSAQQFPDLHSELNLSSLELGDSALYFCASRGTSAGELFFGEGSRLTVL.

This clonotype was counted ten times or more. This chain uses TRBV29-1 with TRBJ1-1; unclear D gene. CDR1 and CDR2 from the germline V gene are SQVTM and ANQGSEA. This CDR3 has 13 residues. V was pared by 6 bases and J by 1 base, with 12 bases between. CDR3 protein: CSVQTPRNTEAFF. DNA for the CDR3: TGCAGCGTCCAGACACCCCGGAACACTGAAGCTTTCTTT.

The sample holds many counts of this clonotype. V gene TRBV27 combines with J gene TRBJ2-3; 9 bases map to TRBD2. The CDR3 totals 16 residues. With 6 bases clipped from V and 5 bases from J, the junction kept 12 bases outside the gene matches. The germline gives CDR1 MNHEY, CDR2 SMNVEV (reference sequence). This CDR3 is CASRFLGGGAKDTQYF. The CDR3 DNA is TGTGCCAGCAGGTTCCTGGGCGGGGGGGCCAAAGATACGCAGTATTTT.

This clonotype was recorded many times. V usage is TRBV20-1 and J usage is TRBJ2-5; the match to TRBD2 covers 10 bases. Trimming took 5 bases from V and 1 from J; bases not matched to a gene: 4. The germline CDR1 and CDR2 sequences are DFQATT and SNEGSKA (reference sequence). This CDR3 contains 14 residues. In nucleotides, the CDR3 is TGCAGTGCTTATAGGACTAGCGGCCAAGAGACCCAGTACTTC. Protein sequence: CSAYRTSGQETQYF.